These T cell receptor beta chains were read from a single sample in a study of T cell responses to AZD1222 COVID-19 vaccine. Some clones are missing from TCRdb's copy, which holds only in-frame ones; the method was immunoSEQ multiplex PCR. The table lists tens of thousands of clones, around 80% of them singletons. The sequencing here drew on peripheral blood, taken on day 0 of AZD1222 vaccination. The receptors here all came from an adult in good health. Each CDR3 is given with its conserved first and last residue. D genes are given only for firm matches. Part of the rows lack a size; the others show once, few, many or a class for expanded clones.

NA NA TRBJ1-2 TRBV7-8 CASSLGSDGYTF TGTGCCAGCAGCTTAGGCAGTGATGGCTACACCTTC
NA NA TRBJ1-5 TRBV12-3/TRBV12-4 CASSSSKDQPQHF TGTGCCAGCAGTTCTAGTAAGGACCAGCCCCAGCATTTT
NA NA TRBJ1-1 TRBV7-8 CASSPAPGLNTEAFF TGTGCCAGCAGCCCAGCCCCAGGACTGAACACTGAAGCTTTCTTT
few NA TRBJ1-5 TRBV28 CASSLSGARQPQHF TGTGCCAGCAGTTTATCGGGGGCCCGTCAGCCCCAGCATTTT
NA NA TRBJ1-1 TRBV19 CASSPNRKLPPEAFF TGTGCCAGTAGCCCAAATCGGAAACTTCCACCTGAAGCTTTCTTT
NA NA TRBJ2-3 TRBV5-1 CASSLTGKSTDTQYF TGCGCCAGCAGCCTCACAGGGAAAAGCACAGATACGCAGTATTTT
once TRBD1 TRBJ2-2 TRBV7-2 CASSSGGAGTGELFF TGTGCCAGCAGCTCAGGGGGCGCGGGAACCGGGGAGCTGTTTTTT
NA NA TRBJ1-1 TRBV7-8 CASSLLAPEAFF TGTGCCAGCAGCCTTTTAGCCCCTGAAGCTTTCTTT
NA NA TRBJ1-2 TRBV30 CAWSAVSPGGGARGYTF TGTGCCTGGAGTGCTGTAAGCCCGGGTGGGGGCGCGCGTGGCTACACCTTC
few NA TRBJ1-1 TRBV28 CASSFWYRDLLNTEAFF TGTGCCAGCAGTTTTTGGTACAGGGACCTTTTGAACACTGAAGCTTTCTTT
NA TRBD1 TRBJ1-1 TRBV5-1 CASKDLDRGNTEAFF TGCGCCAGCAAAGATCTCGACAGGGGGAACACTGAAGCTTTCTTT
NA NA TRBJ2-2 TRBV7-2 CASSLGRGTVNTGELFF TGTGCCAGCAGCTTAGGCAGGGGAACAGTGAACACCGGGGAGCTGTTTTTT